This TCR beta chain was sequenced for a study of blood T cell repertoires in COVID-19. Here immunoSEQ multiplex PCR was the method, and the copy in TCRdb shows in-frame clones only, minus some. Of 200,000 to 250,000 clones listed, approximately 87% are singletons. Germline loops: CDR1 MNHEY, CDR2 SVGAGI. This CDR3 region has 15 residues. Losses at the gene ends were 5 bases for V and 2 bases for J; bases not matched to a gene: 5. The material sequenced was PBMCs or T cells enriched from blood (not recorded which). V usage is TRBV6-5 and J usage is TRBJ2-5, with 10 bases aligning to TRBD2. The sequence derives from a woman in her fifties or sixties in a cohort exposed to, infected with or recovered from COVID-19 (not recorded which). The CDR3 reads CASSPLAGEQETQYF. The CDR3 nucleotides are TGTGCCAGCAGTCCGCTAGCGGGGGAACAAGAGACCCAGTACTTC.